The rows below give T cell receptor beta chains drawn from one sample of a study of shared clonotypes between healthy human individuals. Here immunoSEQ multiplex PCR was the method, and the copy in TCRdb shows in-frame clones only, minus some. This table holds 950,000 to 1,200,000 clones, 77% found once. The source material was memory CD4+ T cells from PBMCs. The receptors originated from a man younger than 35 in good health. Some clones in this sample may be carry-over from other donors' samples. Each CDR3 is given with its conserved first and last residue. A D gene is named only where the DNA matches it firmly. Only some rows state a clone size, as once, few, many or a class for expanded clones.

CDR3: CAISPTDRGLKNTEAFF; DNA: TGTGCCATCTCCCCTACAGACAGGGGGCTAAAGAACACTGAAGCTTTCTTT; size: .; J: TRBJ1-1; V: TRBV10-3; D: TRBD1
CDR3: CASKPGRQNEKLFF; DNA: TGTGCCAGCAAACCCGGACGGCAGAATGAAAAACTGTTTTTT; size: .; J: TRBJ1-4; V: TRBV2; D: .
CDR3: CASSGRTGAGNTIYF; DNA: TGTGCCAGCAGCGGACGGACAGGGGCTGGAAACACCATATATTTT; size: few; J: TRBJ1-3; V: TRBV9; D: TRBD1
CDR3: CASSSRGEVTEAFF; DNA: TGTGCCAGCAGCTCCAGGGGGGAGGTCACTGAAGCTTTCTTT; size: .; J: TRBJ1-1; V: TRBV7-8; D: TRBD1
CDR3: CASSLGTSGHNEQFF; DNA: TGTGCCAGCAGCCTCGGGACTAGCGGGCACAATGAGCAGTTCTTC; size: .; J: TRBJ2-1; V: TRBV7-3; D: TRBD2
CDR3: CASSLGGGRDGSEQFF; DNA: TGTGCCAGCAGCTTAGGCGGCGGGAGGGACGGGTCTGAGCAGTTCTTC; size: .; J: TRBJ2-1; V: TRBV11-3; D: TRBD2
CDR3: CASSAQAGVGNTIYF; DNA: TGCGCCAGCAGCGCCCAGGCGGGGGTTGGAAACACCATATATTTT; size: .; J: TRBJ1-3; V: TRBV5-1; D: .
CDR3: CSVSPQETQYF; DNA: TGCAGCGTCAGTCCCCAAGAGACCCAGTACTTC; size: .; J: TRBJ2-5; V: TRBV29-1; D: .
CDR3: CASSPGTSVSYEQYF; DNA: TGTGCCAGCTCACCTGGGACTAGCGTCTCCTACGAGCAGTACTTC; size: .; J: TRBJ2-7; V: TRBV18; D: TRBD2
CDR3: CASSFGGDRYGYTF; DNA: TGTGCCAGCAGCTTTGGGGGGGACCGCTATGGCTACACCTTC; size: .; J: TRBJ1-2; V: TRBV7-9; D: .
CDR3: CASSLGGAYSQPQHF; DNA: TGTGCCAGCAGCTTAGGGGGGGCGTATAGTCAGCCCCAGCATTTT; size: few; J: TRBJ1-5; V: TRBV7-2; D: .
CDR3: CASSPRDRGVAFF; DNA: TGTGCCAGCAGTCCCCGGGACAGGGGTGTCGCTTTCTTT; size: .; J: TRBJ1-1; V: TRBV6-5; D: TRBD1
CDR3: CASSEDSLTEAFF; DNA: TGCGCCAGCAGTGAGGACAGTCTGACTGAAGCTTTCTTT; size: few; J: TRBJ1-1; V: TRBV10-1; D: .
CDR3: CASSVQGQINEKLFF; DNA: TGTGCCAGCAGCGTACAGGGCCAAATCAATGAAAAACTGTTTTTT; size: .; J: TRBJ1-4; V: TRBV9; D: .
CDR3: CASRRGSHSGNTIYF; DNA: TGTGCCAGCAGACGTGGCAGCCACTCTGGAAACACCATATATTTT; size: .; J: TRBJ1-3; V: TRBV6-5; D: .
CDR3: CASSLWAGPDYNEQFF; DNA: TGTGCCAGCAGCTTATGGGCCGGACCCGACTACAATGAGCAGTTCTTC; size: .; J: TRBJ2-1; V: TRBV7-9; D: .
CDR3: CASSPPGGHGGYGYTF; DNA: TGTGCCAGCAGCCCGCCCGGGGGGCACGGGGGGTATGGCTACACCTTC; size: few; J: TRBJ1-2; V: TRBV5-4; D: .
CDR3: CASSYLSTGVETQYF; DNA: TGTGCCAGCAGTTACTTATCGACAGGGGTGGAGACCCAGTACTTC; size: .; J: TRBJ2-5; V: TRBV6-5; D: TRBD1
CDR3: CASSQGTGTGGYFTEAFF; DNA: TGCGCCAGCAGCCAAGGCACCGGGACAGGGGGCTACTTCACTGAAGCTTTCTTT; size: .; J: TRBJ1-1; V: TRBV4-1; D: TRBD1
CDR3: CASSIAGVEETQYF; DNA: TGTGCCAGTAGTATAGCTGGGGTAGAGGAGACCCAGTACTTC; size: once; J: TRBJ2-5; V: TRBV19; D: .
CDR3: CASSGRDGYNEQFF; DNA: TGCGCCAGCAGCGGGAGGGACGGCTACAATGAGCAGTTCTTC; size: .; J: TRBJ2-1; V: TRBV5-1; D: TRBD2
CDR3: CASRASGTYNEQFF; DNA: TGTGCCAGCAGAGCTAGCGGGACCTACAATGAGCAGTTCTTC; size: .; J: TRBJ2-1; V: TRBV6-6; D: TRBD2
CDR3: CASSLATSGHQETQYF; DNA: TGTGCCAGCAGCTTGGCGACTAGCGGGCACCAAGAGACCCAGTACTTC; size: .; J: TRBJ2-5; V: TRBV5-4; D: TRBD2
CDR3: CASSVGTERNTIYF; DNA: TGTGCCAGCAGCGTAGGGACAGAAAGAAACACCATATATTTT; size: .; J: TRBJ1-3; V: TRBV9; D: .
CDR3: CASRRGSGETQYF; DNA: TGTGCCAGCAGGAGGGGGAGTGGGGAGACCCAGTACTTC; size: .; J: TRBJ2-5; V: TRBV6-5; D: .
CDR3: CASSPLDRDYGYTF; DNA: TGTGCCAGCAGTCCTCTAGACAGGGACTATGGCTACACCTTC; size: once; J: TRBJ1-2; V: TRBV6-1; D: TRBD1
CDR3: CASSLDSGPEQFF; DNA: TGCGCCAGCAGCTTGGATAGCGGGCCCGAGCAGTTCTTC; size: .; J: TRBJ2-1; V: TRBV5-1; D: TRBD2
CDR3: CASSQPGQPSLEQYF; DNA: TGCGCCAGCAGTCAACCGGGACAGCCCTCTCTGGAGCAGTACTTC; size: once; J: TRBJ2-7; V: TRBV23-1; D: TRBD1
CDR3: CASSPRLAGVGETQYF; DNA: TGTGCCAGCAGCCCCAGACTAGCGGGAGTAGGAGAGACCCAGTACTTC; size: .; J: TRBJ2-5; V: TRBV5-5; D: TRBD2
CDR3: CATSAYRGEQFF; DNA: TGTGCCACCAGCGCCTATCGGGGGGAGCAGTTCTTC; size: .; J: TRBJ2-1; V: TRBV15; D: .
CDR3: CSMKGGSYNEQFF; DNA: TGCAGCATGAAGGGCGGATCCTACAATGAGCAGTTCTTC; size: .; J: TRBJ2-1; V: TRBV29-1; D: .
CDR3: CASSYGLMMFF; DNA: TGTGCCAGCAGTTACGGTCTCATGATGTTCTTC; size: .; J: TRBJ2-1; V: TRBV6-1; D: .
CDR3: CASSLFSGNYNEQFF; DNA: TGCGCCAGCAGCTTGTTTAGCGGGAACTACAATGAGCAGTTCTTC; size: .; J: TRBJ2-1; V: TRBV5-1; D: TRBD2
CDR3: CASSSRDRVFSGANVLTF; DNA: TGTGCCAGCAGCTCCCGGGACAGGGTTTTTTCTGGGGCCAACGTCCTGACTTTC; size: .; J: TRBJ2-6; V: TRBV11-1; D: TRBD1
CDR3: CASQNRRTEAFF; DNA: TGTGCCAGCCAAAACAGGCGCACTGAAGCTTTCTTT; size: few; J: TRBJ1-1; V: TRBV28; D: .